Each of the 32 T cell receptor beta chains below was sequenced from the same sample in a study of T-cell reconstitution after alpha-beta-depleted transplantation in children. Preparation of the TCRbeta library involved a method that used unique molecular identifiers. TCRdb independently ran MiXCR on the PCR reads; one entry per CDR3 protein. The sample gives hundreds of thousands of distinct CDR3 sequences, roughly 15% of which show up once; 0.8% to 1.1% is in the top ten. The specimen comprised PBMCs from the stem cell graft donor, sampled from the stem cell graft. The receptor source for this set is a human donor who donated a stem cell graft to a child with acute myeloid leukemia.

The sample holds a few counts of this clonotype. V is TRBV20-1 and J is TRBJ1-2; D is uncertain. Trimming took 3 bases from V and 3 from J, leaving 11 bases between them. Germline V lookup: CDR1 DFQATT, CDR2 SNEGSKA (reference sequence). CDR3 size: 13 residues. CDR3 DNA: TGCAGTGCTAGGTCGAGGGAGGACTATGGCTACACCTTC. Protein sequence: CSARSREDYGYTF.

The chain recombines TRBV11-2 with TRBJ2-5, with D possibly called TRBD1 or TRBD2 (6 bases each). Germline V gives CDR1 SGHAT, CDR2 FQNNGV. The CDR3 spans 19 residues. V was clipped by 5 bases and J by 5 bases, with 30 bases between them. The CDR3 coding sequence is TGTGCCAGCAGCCCGCGAATCTCTGGATGGGGGGCCGGAATGGAGACCCAGTACTTC. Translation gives CASSPRISGWGAGMETQYF. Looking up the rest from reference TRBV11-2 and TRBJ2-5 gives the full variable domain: EAGVAQSPRYKIIEKRQSVAFWCNPISGHATLYWYQQILGQGPKLLIQFQNNGVVDDSQLPKDRFSAERLKGVDSTLKIQPAKLEDSAVYLCASSPRISGWGAGMETQYFGPGTRLLVL.

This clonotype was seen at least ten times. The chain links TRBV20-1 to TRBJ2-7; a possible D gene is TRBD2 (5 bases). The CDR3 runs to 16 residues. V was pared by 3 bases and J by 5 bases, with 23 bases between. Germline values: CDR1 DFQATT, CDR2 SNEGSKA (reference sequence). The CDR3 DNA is TGCAGTGCTAGGGACTTTGCGCGACCGCTGACTGACGAGCAGTACTTC. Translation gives CSARDFARPLTDEQYF.

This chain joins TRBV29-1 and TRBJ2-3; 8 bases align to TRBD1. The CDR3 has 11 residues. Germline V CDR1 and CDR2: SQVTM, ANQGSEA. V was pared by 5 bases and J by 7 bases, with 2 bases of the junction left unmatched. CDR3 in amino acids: CSVWTGYTQYF. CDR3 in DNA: TGCAGCGTTTGGACAGGGTATACGCAGTATTTT.

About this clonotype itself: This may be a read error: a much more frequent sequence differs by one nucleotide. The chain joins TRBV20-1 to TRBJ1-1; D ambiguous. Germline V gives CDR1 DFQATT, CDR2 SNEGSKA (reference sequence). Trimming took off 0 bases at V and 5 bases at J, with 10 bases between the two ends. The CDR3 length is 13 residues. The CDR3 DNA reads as TGCAGTGCTAGAGAGGCAGCAAAGACTGAAGCTTTCTTT. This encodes CSAREAAKTEAFF.

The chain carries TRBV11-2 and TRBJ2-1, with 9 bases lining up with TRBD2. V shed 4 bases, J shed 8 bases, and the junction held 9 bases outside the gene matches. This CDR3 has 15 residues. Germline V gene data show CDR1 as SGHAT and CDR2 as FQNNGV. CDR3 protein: CASSSPGGGAYEQFF. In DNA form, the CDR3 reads TGTGCCAGCAGCTCTCCGGGCGGGGGGGCATATGAGCAGTTCTTC.

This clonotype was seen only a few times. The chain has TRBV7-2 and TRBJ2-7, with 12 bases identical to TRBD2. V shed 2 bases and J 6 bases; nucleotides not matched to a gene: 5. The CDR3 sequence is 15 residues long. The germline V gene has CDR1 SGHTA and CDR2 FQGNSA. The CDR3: CASSLLTSGGSEQYF. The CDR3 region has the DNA TGTGCCAGCAGCTTACTAACTAGCGGGGGGAGCGAGCAGTACTTC.

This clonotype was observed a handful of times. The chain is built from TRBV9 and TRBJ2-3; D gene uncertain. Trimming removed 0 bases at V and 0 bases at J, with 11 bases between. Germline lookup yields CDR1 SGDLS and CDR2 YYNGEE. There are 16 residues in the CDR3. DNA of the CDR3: TGTGCCAGCAGCGTAGGTGTTACATCTAGCACAGATACGCAGTATTTT. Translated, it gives CASSVGVTSSTDTQYF. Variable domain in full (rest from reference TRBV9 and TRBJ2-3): DSGVTQTPKHLITATGQRVTLRCSPRSGDLSVYWYQQSLDQGLQFLIQYYNGEERAKGNILERFSAQQFPDLHSELNLSSLELGDSALYFCASSVGVTSSTDTQYFGPGTRLTVL.

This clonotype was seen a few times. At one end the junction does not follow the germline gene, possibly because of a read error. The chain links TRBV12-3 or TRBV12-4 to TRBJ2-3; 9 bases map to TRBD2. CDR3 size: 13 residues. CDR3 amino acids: CASSPPRERGDFF. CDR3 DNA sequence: TGTGCCAGCAGTCCCCCTAGGGAGCGGGGGGACTTCTTT.

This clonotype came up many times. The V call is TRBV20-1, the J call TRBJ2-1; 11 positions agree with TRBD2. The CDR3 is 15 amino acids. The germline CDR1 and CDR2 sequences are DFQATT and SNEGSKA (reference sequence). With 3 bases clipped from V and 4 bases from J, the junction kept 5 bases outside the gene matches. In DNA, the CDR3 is TGCAGTGCTAGCCCTACTAGCGGGGGTTACAATGAGCAGTTCTTC. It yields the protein CSASPTSGGYNEQFF.

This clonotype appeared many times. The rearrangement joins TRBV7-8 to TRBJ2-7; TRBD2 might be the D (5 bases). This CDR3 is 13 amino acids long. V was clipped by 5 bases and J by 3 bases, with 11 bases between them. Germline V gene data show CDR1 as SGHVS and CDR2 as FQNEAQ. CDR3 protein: CASSQFGIYEQYF. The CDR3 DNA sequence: TGTGCCAGCAGCCAATTCGGGATCTACGAGCAGTACTTC.

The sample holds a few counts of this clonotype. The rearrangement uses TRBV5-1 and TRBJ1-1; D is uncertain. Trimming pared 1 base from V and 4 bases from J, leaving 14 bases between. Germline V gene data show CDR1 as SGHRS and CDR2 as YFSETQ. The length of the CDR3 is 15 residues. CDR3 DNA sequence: TGCGCCAGCAGCTTGAGGTCCGGGGAGGGCACTGAAGCTTTCTTT. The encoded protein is CASSLRSGEGTEAFF.

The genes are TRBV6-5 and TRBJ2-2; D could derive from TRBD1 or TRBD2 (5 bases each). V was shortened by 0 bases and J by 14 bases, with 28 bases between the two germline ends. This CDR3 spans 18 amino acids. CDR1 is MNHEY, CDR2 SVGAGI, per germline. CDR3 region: CASSYSPGAKRGNPTLFF. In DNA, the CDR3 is TGTGCCAGCAGTTACTCGCCCGGGGCGAAACGGGGCAACCCCACCCTGTTTTTT.

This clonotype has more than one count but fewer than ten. The CDR3 spells CASSLALRVGGGGNEQFF. The CDR3 nucleotides are TGCGCCAGCAGCTTAGCCCTGAGAGTAGGCGGAGGGGGGAATGAGCAGTTCTTC. The rearrangement joins TRBV5-1 to TRBJ2-1; perhaps D is TRBD1 or TRBD2 (6 bases each). Trimming took 2 bases from V and 7 from J, leaving 25 bases between them. The germline gives CDR1 SGHRS, CDR2 YFSETQ. The CDR3 is 18 amino acids.

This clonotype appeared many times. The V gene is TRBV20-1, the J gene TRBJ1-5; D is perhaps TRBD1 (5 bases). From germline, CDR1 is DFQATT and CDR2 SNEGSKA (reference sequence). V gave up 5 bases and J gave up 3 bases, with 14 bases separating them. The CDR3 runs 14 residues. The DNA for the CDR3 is TGCAGTGCTCCCTCGCAGGGATCCAATCAGCCCCAGCATTTT. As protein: CSAPSQGSNQPQHF.

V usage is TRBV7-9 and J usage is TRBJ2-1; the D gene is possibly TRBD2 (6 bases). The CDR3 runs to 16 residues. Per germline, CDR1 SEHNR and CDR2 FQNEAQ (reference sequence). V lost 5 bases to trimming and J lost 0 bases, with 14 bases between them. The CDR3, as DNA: TGTGCCAGCAGCCCCCCCGTCGGGAGCTCCTACAATGAGCAGTTCTTC. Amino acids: CASSPPVGSSYNEQFF. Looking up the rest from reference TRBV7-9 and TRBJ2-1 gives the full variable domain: DTGVSQNPRHKITKRGQNVTFRCDPISEHNRLYWYRQTLGQGPEFLTYFQNEAQLEKSRLLSDRFSAERPKGSFSTLEIQRTEQGDSAMYLCASSPPVGSSYNEQFFGPGTRLTVL.

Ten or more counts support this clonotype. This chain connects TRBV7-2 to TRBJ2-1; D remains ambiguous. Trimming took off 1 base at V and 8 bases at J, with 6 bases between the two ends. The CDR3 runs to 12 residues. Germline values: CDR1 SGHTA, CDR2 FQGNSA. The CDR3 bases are TGTGCCAGCAGCTTAGGCGGCGATGAGCAGTTCTTC. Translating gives CASSLGGDEQFF. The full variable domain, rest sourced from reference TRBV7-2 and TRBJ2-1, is GAGVSQSPSNKVTEKGKDVELRCDPISGHTALYWYRQSLGQGLEFLIYFQGNSAPDKSGLPSDRFSAERTGGSVSTLTIQRTQQEDSAVYLCASSLGGDEQFFGPGTRLTVL.

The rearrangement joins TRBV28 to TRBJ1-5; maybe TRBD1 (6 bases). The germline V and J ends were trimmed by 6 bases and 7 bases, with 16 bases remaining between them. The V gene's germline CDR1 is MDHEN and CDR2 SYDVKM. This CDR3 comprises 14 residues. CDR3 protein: CASRSGGAIQPQHF. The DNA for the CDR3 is TGTGCCAGCAGATCCGGGGGCGCCATCCAGCCCCAGCATTTT.

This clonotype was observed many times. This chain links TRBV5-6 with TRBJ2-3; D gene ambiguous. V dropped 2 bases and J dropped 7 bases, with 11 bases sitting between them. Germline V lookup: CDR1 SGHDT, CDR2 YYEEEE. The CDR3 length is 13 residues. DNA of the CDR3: TGTGCCAGCAGCTTAACCAGAAGGAATACGCAGTATTTT. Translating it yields CASSLTRRNTQYF.

Written as DNA, the CDR3 is TGTGCCAGCAGCCCCGCAGGGACCAGGAACACTGAAGCTTTCTTT. This codes for CASSPAGTRNTEAFF. The chain uses TRBV12-3 or TRBV12-4 and TRBJ1-1; D perhaps matches TRBD1 (5 bases). Trimming took 6 bases from V and 1 from J, leaving 15 bases between them. The length of the CDR3 is 15 residues.

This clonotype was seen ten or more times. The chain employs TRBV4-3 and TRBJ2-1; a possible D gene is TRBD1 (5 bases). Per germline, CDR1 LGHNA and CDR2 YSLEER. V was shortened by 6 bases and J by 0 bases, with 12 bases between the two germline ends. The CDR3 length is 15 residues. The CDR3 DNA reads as TGCGCCAGCAGGACAGACAGACTCTCCTACAATGAGCAGTTCTTC. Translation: CASRTDRLSYNEQFF.

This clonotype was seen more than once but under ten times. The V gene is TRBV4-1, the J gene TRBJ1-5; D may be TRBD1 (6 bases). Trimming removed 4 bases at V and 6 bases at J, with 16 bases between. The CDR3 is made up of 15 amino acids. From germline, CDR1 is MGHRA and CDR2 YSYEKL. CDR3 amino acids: CASSLIPGEGQPQHF. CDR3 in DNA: TGCGCCAGCAGCCTTATTCCAGGGGAAGGTCAGCCCCAGCATTTT.

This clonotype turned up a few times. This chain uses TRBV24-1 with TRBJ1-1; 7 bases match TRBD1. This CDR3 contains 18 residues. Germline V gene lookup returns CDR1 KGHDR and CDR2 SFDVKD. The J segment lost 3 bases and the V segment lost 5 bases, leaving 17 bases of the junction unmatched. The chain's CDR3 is CATSGHSGQGVKDTEAFF. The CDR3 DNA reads TGTGCCACCAGTGGCCATTCCGGCCAGGGGGTGAAGGACACTGAAGCTTTCTTT.

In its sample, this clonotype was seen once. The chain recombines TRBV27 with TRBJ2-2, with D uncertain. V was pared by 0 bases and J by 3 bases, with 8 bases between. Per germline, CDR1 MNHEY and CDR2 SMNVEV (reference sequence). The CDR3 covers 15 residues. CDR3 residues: CASSLSGSYTGELFF. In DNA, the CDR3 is TGTGCCAGCAGTTTATCCGGGTCCTACACCGGGGAGCTGTTTTTT.

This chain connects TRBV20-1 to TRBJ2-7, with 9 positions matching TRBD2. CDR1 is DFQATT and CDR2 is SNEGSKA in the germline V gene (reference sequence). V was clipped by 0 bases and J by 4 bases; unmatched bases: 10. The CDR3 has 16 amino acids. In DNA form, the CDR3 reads TGCAGTGCTAGAGATCTGGCGGGGGGGCCGGGGTACGAGCAGTACTTC. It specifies CSARDLAGGPGYEQYF.

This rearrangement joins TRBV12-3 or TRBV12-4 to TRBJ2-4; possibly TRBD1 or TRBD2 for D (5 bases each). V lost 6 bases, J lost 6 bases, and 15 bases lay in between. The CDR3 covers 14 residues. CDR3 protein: CASRPQGVTNIQYF. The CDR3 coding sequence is TGTGCCAGCAGGCCCCAGGGAGTCACAAACATTCAGTACTTC.

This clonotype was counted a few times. DNA for the CDR3: TGTGCCAGCAGCTTAGGGACAAGAAACACTGAAGCTTTCTTT. The encoded protein is CASSLGTRNTEAFF. The chain uses TRBV7-2 and TRBJ1-1; D possibly corresponds to TRBD1 (5 bases). Germline V gene lookup returns CDR1 SGHTA and CDR2 FQGNSA. The CDR3 length is 14 residues. Trimming took off 1 base at V and 2 bases at J, with 8 bases between the two ends.

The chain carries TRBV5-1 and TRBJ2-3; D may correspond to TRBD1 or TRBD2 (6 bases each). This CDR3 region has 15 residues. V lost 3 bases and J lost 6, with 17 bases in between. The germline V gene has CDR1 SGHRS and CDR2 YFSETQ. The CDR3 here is CASSSLGGGGDTQYF. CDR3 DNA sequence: TGCGCCAGCAGCTCCCTAGGAGGGGGAGGCGATACGCAGTATTTT.

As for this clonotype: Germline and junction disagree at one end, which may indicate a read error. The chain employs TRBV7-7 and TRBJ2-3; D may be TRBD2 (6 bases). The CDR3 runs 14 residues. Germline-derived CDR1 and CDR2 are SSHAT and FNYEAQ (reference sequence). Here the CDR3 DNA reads TGTGCCAGCAGCCTAGCAAACGGAGGGGATACGCAGTATTTT. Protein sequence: CASSLANGGDTQYF.

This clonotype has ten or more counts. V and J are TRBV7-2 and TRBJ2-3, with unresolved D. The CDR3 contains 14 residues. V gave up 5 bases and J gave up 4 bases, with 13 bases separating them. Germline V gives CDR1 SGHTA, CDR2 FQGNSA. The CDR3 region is CASSRTKGSDTQYF. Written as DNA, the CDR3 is TGTGCCAGCAGCCGTACGAAGGGCTCAGATACGCAGTATTTT.

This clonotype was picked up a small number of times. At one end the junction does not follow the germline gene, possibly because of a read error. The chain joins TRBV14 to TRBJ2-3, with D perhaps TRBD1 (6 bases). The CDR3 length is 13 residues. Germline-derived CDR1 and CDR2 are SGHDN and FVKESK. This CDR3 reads CASSQPPGTQRNF. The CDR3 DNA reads TGTGCCAGCAGCCAGCCTCCGGGGACACAACGGAATTTT.

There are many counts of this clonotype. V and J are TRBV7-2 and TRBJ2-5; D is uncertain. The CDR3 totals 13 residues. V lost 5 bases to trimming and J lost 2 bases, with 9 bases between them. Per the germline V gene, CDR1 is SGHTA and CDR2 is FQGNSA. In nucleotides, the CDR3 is TGTGCCAGCAGCGTGAGGACGCAAGAGACCCAGTACTTC. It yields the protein CASSVRTQETQYF.